The 6 T cell receptor beta chains below all came from one sample that was sequenced in a study of cytomegalovirus exposure and HLA in healthy donors. A multiplex PCR was run with 60 Vbeta primers and 13 Jbeta primers. Sequenced by immunoSEQ multiplex PCR; TCRdb stores in-frame clones only, minus some. The table lists 77,000 or so clones, 84% of them singletons. Sample: PBMCs. The receptors here all came from an older man in good health and CMV-seropositive.

The chain combines TRBV5-1 with TRBJ1-1, with TRBD1 matching 10 bases. Germline CDR1 and CDR2: SGHRS and YFSETQ. V dropped 2 bases and J dropped 8; count of bases not matched to a gene: 12. The CDR3 covers 16 residues. CDR3 sequence: CASSFGPTGGETEAFF. The CDR3, as DNA: TGCGCCAGCAGCTTCGGGCCGACAGGGGGCGAAACCGAAGCTTTCTTT. The variable domain in full, with the rest retrieved from reference TRBV5-1 and TRBJ1-1, is KAGVTQTPRYLIKTRGQQVTLSCSPISGHRSVSWYQQTPGQGLQFLFEYFSETQRNKGNFPGRFSGRQFSNSRSEMNVSTLELGDSALYLCASSFGPTGGETEAFFGQGTRLTVV.

The CDR3 region is CASTGRGGADTQYF. CDR3 nucleotides: TGTGCCAGTACCGGGAGGGGGGGCGCAGATACGCAGTATTTT. This sequence joins TRBV2 and TRBJ2-3; TRBD2 matches 8 bases. The CDR3 is made up of 14 amino acids. From germline, CDR1 is SNHLY and CDR2 FYNNEI. V dropped 9 bases and J dropped 4; count of bases not matched to a gene: 9. Full variable domain (remainder filled in from reference TRBV2 and TRBJ2-3): EPEVTQTPSHQVTQMGQEVILRCVPISNHLYFYWYRQILGQKVEFLVSFYNNEISEKSEIFDDQFSVERPDGSNFTLKIRSTKLEDSAMYFCASTGRGGADTQYFGPGTRLTVL.

The rearrangement joins TRBV11-2 to TRBJ2-5; D remains ambiguous. Per germline, CDR1 SGHAT and CDR2 FQNNGV. The CDR3 is 13 residues long. The V end lost 1 base, the J end lost 0 bases, and 3 bases lay between the germline ends. CDR3 in amino acids: CASSLGDQETQYF. DNA of the CDR3: TGTGCCAGCAGCTTAGGCGACCAAGAGACCCAGTACTTC.

The chain carries TRBV5-4 and TRBJ1-5; 8 nucleotides align to TRBD1. Germline CDR1 reads SGHNT; CDR2 reads YYREEE (reference sequence). V gave up 4 bases and J gave up 3 bases; unmatched junction bases: 12. CDR3 size: 17 residues. The CDR3 sequence: CASSLYRGGQVNQPQHF. The CDR3 DNA reads TGTGCCAGCAGCCTCTACAGGGGGGGTCAGGTCAATCAGCCCCAGCATTTT.

The V call is TRBV18, the J call TRBJ1-6, with 10 positions matching TRBD1. CDR3 length: 15 residues. The J segment lost 8 bases and the V segment lost 0 bases, leaving 1 base of the junction unmatched. CDR1 is KGHSH and CDR2 is LQKENI in the germline V gene. This chain's CDR3 is CASSPPGQGYSPLHF. CDR3 DNA sequence: TGTGCCAGCTCACCACCGGGACAGGGGTATTCACCCCTCCACTTT.

CDR3 loop: CASSRTLTGTPDTQYF. The DNA of the CDR3 is TGTGCCAGCTCACGGACGTTGACAGGGACCCCAGATACGCAGTATTTT. This chain links TRBV18 with TRBJ2-3; 7 bases map to TRBD1. The CDR3 has 16 amino acids. Germline V gives CDR1 KGHSH, CDR2 LQKENI. With V trimmed by 4 bases and J by 4 bases, 11 bases remained unmatched.